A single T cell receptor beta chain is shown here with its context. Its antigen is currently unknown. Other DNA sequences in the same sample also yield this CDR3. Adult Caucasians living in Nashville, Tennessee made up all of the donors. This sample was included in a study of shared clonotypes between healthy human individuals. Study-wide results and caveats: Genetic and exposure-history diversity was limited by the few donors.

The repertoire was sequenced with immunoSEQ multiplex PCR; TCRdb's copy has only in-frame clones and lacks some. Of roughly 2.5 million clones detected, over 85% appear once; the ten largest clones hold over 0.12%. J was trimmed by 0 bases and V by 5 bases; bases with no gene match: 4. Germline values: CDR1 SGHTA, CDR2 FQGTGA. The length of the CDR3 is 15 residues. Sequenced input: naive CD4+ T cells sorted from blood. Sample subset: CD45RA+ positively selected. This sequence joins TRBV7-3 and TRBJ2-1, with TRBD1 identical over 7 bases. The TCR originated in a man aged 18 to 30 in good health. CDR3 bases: TGTGCCAGCAGCCAACAGGGGAGCTCCTACAATGAGCAGTTCTTC. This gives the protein CASSQQGSSYNEQFF.